This T cell receptor (beta chain) was retrieved from a study of blood T cell repertoires in COVID-19. Study-level information: Whether acute or convalescent, the COVID-19 samples came from the United States, Italy and Spain.

This clone showed up just a few times. The CDR3 contains 13 residues. Trimming took 2 bases from V and 7 from J; bases not matched to a gene: 4. Looked up from germline, CDR1 is MNHEY and CDR2 is SVGAGI. In the study's own analysis: Reference gene primer amplification in the assay estimated nucleated cell counts. Clones were read by immunoSEQ multiplex PCR, and TCRdb kept only the in-frame ones, dropping some. D and trimming were read from the DNA, whereas the V and J calls and clone size are those reported in that table. The table has 200,000 to 300,000 clones, approximately 82% seen once; the top ten hold 2% to 2.5%.

The TCR originated in a man aged 40-50 years who had recovered from COVID-19. The sample consisted of peripheral blood. The J gene is TRBJ1-2, the V gene TRBV6-5, with 7 bases that match TRBD1. The CDR3 region is CASSYRGQGGYTF. The CDR3 DNA reads as TGTGCCAGCAGTTACAGGGGGCAAGGTGGCTACACCTTC.